The present entry profiles one T cell receptor beta chain with its context. The antigen is undetermined. This sample is drawn from a study of cytomegalovirus exposure and HLA in healthy donors. General study findings and limits: Compared with the approximately 700-donor mean, an Asian-associated ancestry cluster reportedly had fewer N-insertions, according to a later analysis. A few V segments could not be told apart, such as TRBV6-2 and TRBV6-3, and were left out. Presence/absence comparisons presumed near-even sequencing depth among donors. In a later analysis, HLA-associated beta chains showed higher expansion and lower generation probabilities than comparable chains.

PCR was performed using 60 Vbeta and 13 Jbeta primers. Method: immunoSEQ multiplex PCR; TCRdb's copy keeps in-frame clones and lacks some. This table has about 140,000 clones, 75% to 80% appearing once. V was cut by 0 bases and J by 6 bases, with 14 bases left in between. This CDR3 has 15 residues. Germline V CDR1 and CDR2: MNHEY, SMNVEV (reference sequence). The sequence was obtained from a man aged 30-40 years in good health and CMV-seronegative. J is TRBJ1-2 and V is TRBV27; D might be TRBD1 (5 bases). Sample: PBMCs. CDR3 in amino acids: CASSLSITGGNGYTF. The DNA for the CDR3 is TGTGCCAGCAGTTTATCGATTACAGGAGGGAATGGCTACACCTTC.